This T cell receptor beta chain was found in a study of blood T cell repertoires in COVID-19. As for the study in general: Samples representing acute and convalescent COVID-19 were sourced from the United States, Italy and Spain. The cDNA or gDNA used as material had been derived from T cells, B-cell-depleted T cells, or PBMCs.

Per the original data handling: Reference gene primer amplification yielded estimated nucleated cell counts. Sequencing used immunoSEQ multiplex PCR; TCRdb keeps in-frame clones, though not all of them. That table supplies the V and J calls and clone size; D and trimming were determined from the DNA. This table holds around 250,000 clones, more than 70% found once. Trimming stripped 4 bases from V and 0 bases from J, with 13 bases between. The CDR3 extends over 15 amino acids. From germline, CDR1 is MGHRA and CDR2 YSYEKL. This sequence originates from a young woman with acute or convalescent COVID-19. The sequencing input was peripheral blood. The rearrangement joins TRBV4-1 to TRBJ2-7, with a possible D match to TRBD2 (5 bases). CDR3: CASSPSLIGSYEQYF. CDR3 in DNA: TGCGCCAGCAGCCCTAGCCTTATTGGCTCCTACGAGCAGTACTTC.